This entry lists 32 T cell receptor beta chains sequenced from one sample in a study of CD8+ T cells in alopecia areata. cDNA reverse transcribed from extracted RNA served as the sequencing template. Libraries were prepared by immunoSEQ multiplex PCR; TCRdb keeps only in-frame clonotypes and omits some of them. The repertoire holds some 58,000 clones, with 46% as singletons. Treatment noted: oral pan-JAK inhibitor, 5-10 mg twice daily. The specimen comprised CD8+ T cells sorted from blood, sampled at approximately week 39, from a patient treated with tofacitinib. The receptors originated from a human donor with alopecia areata.

The chain combines TRBV7-9 with TRBJ2-1; tentative D call: TRBD1 (5 bases). The CDR3 runs to 14 residues. CDR1 is SEHNR and CDR2 is FQNEAQ in the germline V gene (reference sequence). V dropped 5 bases and J dropped 7 bases, with 15 bases sitting between them. The CDR3 spells CASSPQSRVNEQFF. CDR3 coding DNA: TGTGCCAGCAGCCCCCAATCCAGGGTGAATGAGCAGTTCTTC.

This clone was counted between two and nine times. The rearrangement links TRBV7-3 to TRBJ2-1; 10 bases align to TRBD2. Germline V gives CDR1 SGHTA, CDR2 FQGTGA. CDR3 size: 19 residues. V lost 1 base to trimming and J lost 4 bases; unmatched junction nucleotides: 13. The CDR3 here is CASSLIPQREGAGYNEQFF. CDR3 sequence (DNA): TGTGCCAGCAGCTTAATCCCCCAGCGGGAGGGGGCAGGTTACAATGAGCAGTTCTTC.

The chain recombines TRBV2 with TRBJ2-1, with TRBD2 matching over 8 bases. Germline lookup yields CDR1 SNHLY and CDR2 FYNNEI. The junction had 8 bases not matched to a gene; V was cut back by 5 bases and J by 5 bases. This CDR3 has 15 amino acids. The CDR3 bases are TGTGCCAGCAGTCTAGGCAGACTAGCGCACAATGAGCAGTTCTTC. As protein: CASSLGRLAHNEQFF.

V gene TRBV20-1 combines with J gene TRBJ2-7; the D call may be TRBD1 or TRBD2 (6 bases each). Germline lookup yields CDR1 DFQATT and CDR2 SNEGSKA (reference sequence). The ends were cut back, 7 bases at V and 12 bases at J, with 19 bases in the middle. This CDR3 comprises 11 residues. The CDR3 is CSGMRDLQGYF. CDR3 DNA sequence: TGCAGTGGAATGAGGGACTTACAGGGGTACTTC.

The chain has TRBV4-1 and TRBJ2-5, with 7 bases identical to TRBD1. The CDR3 extends over 15 amino acids. Germline V gene data show CDR1 as MGHRA and CDR2 as YSYEKL. Trimming took 2 bases from V and 1 from J; bases not matched to a gene: 4. Here the CDR3 reads CASSQPTGSQETQYF. The CDR3 nucleotides read TGCGCCAGCAGCCAACCGACAGGGTCCCAAGAGACCCAGTACTTC.

The V call is TRBV29-1, the J call TRBJ2-1; TRBD1 is a possible D gene (5 bases). V lost 5 bases to trimming and J lost 9 bases, with 17 bases between them. The CDR3 is 13 residues long. Germline CDR1 and CDR2: SQVTM and ANQGSEA. The CDR3 protein is CSVPPVGRPEQFF. CDR3 DNA sequence: TGCAGCGTTCCCCCTGTGGGGCGACCTGAGCAGTTCTTC.

The V gene is TRBV5-6, the J gene TRBJ2-2, with D hard to call. Trimming stripped 0 bases from V and 1 base from J, with 7 bases between. The CDR3 is 15 amino acids. CDR1 is SGHDT and CDR2 is YYEEEE in the germline V gene. The CDR3 nucleotides read TGTGCCAGCAGCTTGGGGCAGCTGAACACCGGGGAGCTGTTTTTT. Residues: CASSLGQLNTGELFF.

This clone has just a few counts. V usage is TRBV15 and J usage is TRBJ2-7; 7 positions match TRBD2. Germline V gene lookup returns CDR1 LNHNV and CDR2 YYDKDF (reference sequence). The CDR3 is 11 amino acids. The junction had 1 base not matched to a gene; V was cut back by 5 bases and J by 6 bases. For the CDR3, the DNA is TGTGCCACCAGCCCGGGGGGCGAGCAGTACTTC. It codes for CATSPGGEQYF.

This chain joins TRBV27 and TRBJ2-5, with D possibly matching TRBD2 (6 bases). The V and J ends lost 3 bases and 5 bases respectively, with 13 bases between them. The CDR3 consists of 14 residues. Germline values: CDR1 MNHEY, CDR2 SMNVEV (reference sequence). CDR3 DNA sequence: TGTGCCAGCAGTTTCCGGGGGTTTGCGGAGACCCAGTACTTC. This sequence encodes CASSFRGFAETQYF.

The genes are TRBV6-1 and TRBJ2-5, with D tentatively TRBD1 or TRBD2 (5 bases each). Trimming pared 6 bases from V and 5 bases from J, leaving 13 bases between. CDR3 length: 13 amino acids. The germline V gene has CDR1 MNHNS and CDR2 SASEGT. The CDR3 region has the DNA TGTGCCAGCAGGGGACGGGTCGGGGAGACCCAGTACTTC. The encoded protein is CASRGRVGETQYF.

This chain connects TRBV7-8 to TRBJ2-1; D is possibly TRBD2 (6 bases). CDR1 and CDR2 from the germline V gene are SGHVS and FQNEAQ. This CDR3 has 17 residues. Deletions cut 5 bases from V and 0 bases from J, with 17 bases between. Here the CDR3 DNA reads TGTGCCAGCAGCGAACTCGGAGGGAGGAGCTCCTACAATGAGCAGTTCTTC. It yields the protein CASSELGGRSSYNEQFF.

The chain combines TRBV27 with TRBJ2-7, with D possibly being TRBD2 (6 bases). This CDR3 contains 14 residues. V lost 0 bases to trimming and J lost 6 bases, with 12 bases between them. Per germline, CDR1 MNHEY and CDR2 SMNVEV (reference sequence). In nucleotides, the CDR3 is TGTGCCAGCAGTTTATCGGGACTTCGCACCGAGCAGTACTTC. Protein: CASSLSGLRTEQYF.

In this sample, this clone turned up a few times. The chain is built from TRBV9 and TRBJ1-2; weak D call: TRBD1 (5 bases). V was trimmed by 3 bases and J by 4 bases, leaving 16 bases between them. Germline assignment: CDR1 SGDLS and CDR2 YYNGEE. CDR3 size: 15 residues. For the CDR3, the DNA is TGTGCCAGCAGCGGAACCGGGACGGCCGGCTATGGCTACACCTTC. Translating gives CASSGTGTAGYGYTF. The variable domain in full, completed from reference TRBV9 and TRBJ1-2, reads DSGVTQTPKHLITATGQRVTLRCSPRSGDLSVYWYQQSLDQGLQFLIQYYNGEERAKGNILERFSAQQFPDLHSELNLSSLELGDSALYFCASSGTGTAGYGYTFGSGTRLTVV.

Only a few counts were recorded for this clone. V is TRBV29-1 and J is TRBJ2-3, with D possibly being TRBD1 (6 bases). The germline V gene has CDR1 SQVTM and CDR2 ANQGSEA. The CDR3 has 14 amino acids. V was shortened by 4 bases and J by 2 bases, with 13 bases between the two germline ends. CDR3 nucleotides: TGCAGCGTTGTAGAGGGGGAACTCACAGATACGCAGTATTTT. The encoded protein is CSVVEGELTDTQYF.

The chain carries TRBV27 and TRBJ2-5, with TRBD2 matching over 9 bases. V lost 5 bases, J lost 5 bases, and 21 bases stayed unmatched. Per the germline V gene, CDR1 is MNHEY and CDR2 is SMNVEV (reference sequence). This CDR3 is 19 amino acids long. In DNA form, the CDR3 reads TGTGCCAGCAGTCCCGAGATCCCCCCCGTGGGACTAGCTGGCGAGACCCAGTACTTC. Encoded protein: CASSPEIPPVGLAGETQYF.

This clone was recorded a few times. This sequence joins TRBV13 and TRBJ2-2, with D tentatively TRBD1 or TRBD2 (5 bases each). This CDR3 has 13 residues. Trimming pared 5 bases from V and 6 bases from J, leaving 10 bases between. Per germline, CDR1 PRHDT and CDR2 FYEKMQ (reference sequence). Written as DNA, the CDR3 is TGTGCCAGCAGCCATGGGGGTTCCGGGGAGCTGTTTTTT. Translated: CASSHGGSGELFF.

The chain carries TRBV7-2 and TRBJ2-5; 14 bases fit TRBD2. Looked up from germline, CDR1 is SGHTA and CDR2 is FQGNSA. This CDR3 has 16 residues. The J segment lost 4 bases and the V segment lost 4 bases, leaving 5 bases of the junction unmatched. Here the CDR3 DNA reads TGTGCCAGCAGCTCGACTAGCGGGAGGGCGGGAGAGACCCAGTACTTC. Translated: CASSSTSGRAGETQYF. Full variable domain (missing parts from reference TRBV7-2 and TRBJ2-5): GAGVSQSPSNKVTEKGKDVELRCDPISGHTALYWYRQSLGQGLEFLIYFQGNSAPDKSGLPSDRFSAERTGGSVSTLTIQRTQQEDSAVYLCASSSTSGRAGETQYFGPGTRLLVL.

The chain employs TRBV7-2 and TRBJ2-1, with TRBD1 as a possible D gene (5 bases). The germline V gene has CDR1 SGHTA and CDR2 FQGNSA. This CDR3 is built from 15 residues. V was trimmed by 1 base and J by 2 bases, leaving 9 bases between them. As DNA, the CDR3 is TGTGCCAGCAGCTTAGTTGACAGAACCTACAATGAGCAGTTCTTC. This codes for CASSLVDRTYNEQFF. Variable domain in full (rest from reference TRBV7-2 and TRBJ2-1): GAGVSQSPSNKVTEKGKDVELRCDPISGHTALYWYRQSLGQGLEFLIYFQGNSAPDKSGLPSDRFSAERTGGSVSTLTIQRTQQEDSAVYLCASSLVDRTYNEQFFGPGTRLTVL.

The chain links TRBV6-6 to TRBJ1-2; D may be TRBD1 (5 bases). This CDR3 region has 12 residues. Per germline, CDR1 MNHNY and CDR2 SVGAGI (reference sequence). V lost 7 bases and J lost 6, with 12 bases in between. The CDR3 DNA follows: TGTGCCAGCACTCGGGACGCAGATGGCTACACCTTC. This encodes CASTRDADGYTF.

The gene calls are TRBV7-8 and TRBJ2-7; D is ambiguous. In germline, CDR1 is SGHVS, CDR2 FQNEAQ. The CDR3 runs 12 residues. With 7 bases removed from V and 5 bases from J, the gap between germline ends came to 12 bases. CDR3: CASTYRHDEQYF. CDR3 DNA: TGTGCCAGCACCTACAGACACGACGAGCAGTACTTC.

The V call is TRBV6-1, the J call TRBJ2-7; D ambiguous. Trimming shortened V by 4 bases and J by 5 bases, and 6 bases separated the two germline ends. The CDR3 contains 11 residues. Germline lookup yields CDR1 MNHNS and CDR2 SASEGT. In DNA, the CDR3 is TGTGCCAGCAGTGTTCCGGACGAGCAGTACTTC. This gives the protein CASSVPDEQYF.

This clone was detected only a few times. This rearrangement joins TRBV18 to TRBJ2-1; 9 nucleotides match TRBD2. From germline, CDR1 is KGHSH and CDR2 LQKENI. V shed 2 bases, J shed 1 base, and the junction held 6 bases outside the gene matches. The CDR3 sequence is 17 residues long. Here the CDR3 DNA reads TGTGCCAGCTCACCAAGCGGGGGGACTAGGTCCTACAATGAGCAGTTCTTC. Translation: CASSPSGGTRSYNEQFF.

The chain links TRBV29-1 to TRBJ2-7; 7 bases are shared with TRBD2. The germline gives CDR1 SQVTM, CDR2 ANQGSEA. This CDR3 is 13 amino acids long. J lost 0 bases, V lost 6 bases, and 5 bases had no gene match. The CDR3 reads CSVNLADSYEQYF. CDR3 sequence (DNA): TGCAGCGTGAACCTAGCGGACTCCTACGAGCAGTACTTC.

V is TRBV2 and J is TRBJ2-2, with D perhaps TRBD1 or TRBD2 (6 bases each). The ends were cut back, 4 bases at V and 5 bases at J, with 14 bases in the middle. CDR1 is SNHLY and CDR2 is FYNNEI in the germline V gene. The CDR3 runs 15 residues. The CDR3 bases are TGTGCCAGCAGTGGGGGCCGGGGGCGGACCGGGGAGCTGTTTTTT. As protein: CASSGGRGRTGELFF. Based on the CDR3 plus reference TRBV2 and TRBJ2-2, the full variable domain is EPEVTQTPSHQVTQMGQEVILRCVPISNHLYFYWYRQILGQKVEFLVSFYNNEISEKSEIFDDQFSVERPDGSNFTLKIRSTKLEDSAMYFCASSGGRGRTGELFFGEGSRLTVL.

The CDR3 sequence: CASRTSNTEAFF. The CDR3, as DNA: TGTGCCAGCAGAACCTCGAACACTGAAGCTTTCTTT. The genes are TRBV6-5 and TRBJ1-1; no clear D. V lost 6 bases, J lost 1 base, and 6 bases lay in between. Germline lookup yields CDR1 MNHEY and CDR2 SVGAGI. This CDR3 has 12 residues.

V and J are TRBV23-1 and TRBJ1-5, with no clear D. TRBV23-1 is an ORF; its function is uncertain. The CDR3 runs to 15 residues. V lost 3 bases and J 5 bases, leaving 14 bases between the germline ends. The CDR3 DNA follows: TGCGCCAGCAGTCACCTAAGCAGGACCCATCAGCCCCAGCATTTT. Its translation is CASSHLSRTHQPQHF.

The chain links TRBV29-1 to TRBJ1-3, with a weak D call TRBD1 (5 bases). Germline CDR1 SQVTM, CDR2 ANQGSEA. The V end lost 5 bases, the J end lost 8 bases, and 7 bases lay between the germline ends. This CDR3 has 10 residues. DNA of the CDR3: TGCAGCGTTCGGGGGGACACCATATATTTT. Protein sequence: CSVRGDTIYF.

The chain combines TRBV25-1 with TRBJ2-3; the D gene could be TRBD1 or TRBD2 (5 bases each). The CDR3 runs 16 residues. The germline gives CDR1 MGHDK, CDR2 SYGVNS. Trimming pared 3 bases from V and 1 base from J, leaving 14 bases between. This CDR3 reads CASSDPRGERTDTQYF. In nucleotides, the CDR3 is TGTGCCAGCAGTGATCCCCGGGGCGAGCGCACAGATACGCAGTATTTT.

In this sample, this clone turned up a few times. V and J are TRBV29-1 and TRBJ2-7; 9 bases agree with TRBD1. The ends lost 8 bases at V and 2 bases at J; junction bases unmatched: 7. Germline CDR1 SQVTM, CDR2 ANQGSEA. This CDR3 contains 13 residues. The CDR3 nucleotides are TGCAGCACCCGGACAGGGGACGCCTACGAGCAGTACTTC. It encodes CSTRTGDAYEQYF.

This clone has just a few counts. The chain recombines TRBV7-9 with TRBJ2-7; 7 positions match TRBD1. Germline V gives CDR1 SEHNR, CDR2 FQNEAQ (reference sequence). The CDR3 sequence is 15 residues long. V shed 5 bases and J 2 bases; nucleotides not matched to a gene: 9. This CDR3 reads CASSSVGTDPYEQYF. CDR3 DNA: TGTGCCAGCAGCAGCGTCGGGACAGACCCCTACGAGCAGTACTTC.

The rearrangement links TRBV29-1 to TRBJ1-2; D is ambiguous. This CDR3 spans 10 amino acids. Germline lookup yields CDR1 SQVTM and CDR2 ANQGSEA. V was cut by 5 bases and J by 4 bases, with 5 bases left in between. CDR3 protein: CSVFFYGYTF. In DNA form, the CDR3 reads TGCAGCGTTTTTTTCTATGGCTACACCTTC.

The V gene is TRBV13, the J gene TRBJ2-1, with 10 bases identical to TRBD2. Losses at the gene ends were 0 bases for V and 7 bases for J; bases not matched to a gene: 9. The CDR3 is 17 amino acids. Germline CDR1 is PRHDT and CDR2 is FYEKMQ (reference sequence). In DNA, the CDR3 is TGTGCCAGCAGCTTAGGATCTAGCGGGAGCCCTGGGAATGAGCAGTTCTTC. Residues: CASSLGSSGSPGNEQFF.